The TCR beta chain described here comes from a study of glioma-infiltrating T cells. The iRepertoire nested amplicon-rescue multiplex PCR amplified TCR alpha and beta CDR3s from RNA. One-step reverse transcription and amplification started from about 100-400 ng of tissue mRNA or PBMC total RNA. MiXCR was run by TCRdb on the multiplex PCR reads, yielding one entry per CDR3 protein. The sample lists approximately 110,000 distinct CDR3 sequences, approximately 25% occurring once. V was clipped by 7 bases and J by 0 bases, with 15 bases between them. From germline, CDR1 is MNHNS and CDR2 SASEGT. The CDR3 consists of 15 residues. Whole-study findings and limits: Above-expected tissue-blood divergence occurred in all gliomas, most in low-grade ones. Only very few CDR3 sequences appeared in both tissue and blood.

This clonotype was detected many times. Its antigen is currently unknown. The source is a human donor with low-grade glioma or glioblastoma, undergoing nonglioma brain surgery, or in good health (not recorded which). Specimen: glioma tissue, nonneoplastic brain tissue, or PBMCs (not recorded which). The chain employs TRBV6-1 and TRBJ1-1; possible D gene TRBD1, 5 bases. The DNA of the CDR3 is TGTGCCAGCACTCCGGGGCGACCTATGAACACTGAAGCTTTCTTT. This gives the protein CASTPGRPMNTEAFF.